This T cell receptor (beta chain) was captured in a study of T-cell memory formation after mild COVID-19. TCRdb re-derived calls from the 5' RACE reads in MiXCR, one entry per CDR3 protein. The sample carries some 320,000 distinct CDR3 sequences, approximately 15% recorded once. Germline V gene sequence: CDR1 ENHRY, CDR2 SYGVKD. V trimming: 4 bases; J trimming: 5 bases; junction bases outside the gene matches: 5. The CDR3 has 15 residues. Study results and limitations: Clones shrinking between day 15 and 85 showed a balanced CD4/CD8 split, and those that grew later tilted toward CD4+. CD4+ contracting clones were found mainly in CM and EM, and CD8+ ones in EMRA.

At least ten counts were recorded for this clonotype. The antigen is undetermined. Sequencing was performed on PBMCs or a T cell subset sorted from them (not recorded which). The gene calls are TRBV10-3 and TRBJ2-3; 11 bases are shared with TRBD2. This TCR came from a man between 18 and 35 years old who had mild COVID-19 (a few samples of this study predate the infection). Cell type and time point are not known. The CDR3 region is CAISGRGTSGDTQYF. The CDR3 nucleotides read TGTGCCATCAGTGGCAGAGGGACTAGCGGAGATACGCAGTATTTT.